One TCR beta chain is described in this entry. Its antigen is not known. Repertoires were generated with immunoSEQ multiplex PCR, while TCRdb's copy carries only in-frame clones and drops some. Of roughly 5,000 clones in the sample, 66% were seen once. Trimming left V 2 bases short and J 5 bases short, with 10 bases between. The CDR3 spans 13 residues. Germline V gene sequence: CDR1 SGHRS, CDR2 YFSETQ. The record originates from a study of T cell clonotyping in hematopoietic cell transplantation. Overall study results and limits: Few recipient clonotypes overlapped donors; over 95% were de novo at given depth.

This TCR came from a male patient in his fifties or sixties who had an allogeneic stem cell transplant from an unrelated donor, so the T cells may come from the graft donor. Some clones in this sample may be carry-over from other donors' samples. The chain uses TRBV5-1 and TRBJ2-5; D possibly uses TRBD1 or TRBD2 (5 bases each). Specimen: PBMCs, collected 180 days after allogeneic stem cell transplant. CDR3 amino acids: CASSFGTGETQYF. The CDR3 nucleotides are TGCGCCAGCAGCTTTGGGACCGGGGAGACCCAGTACTTC. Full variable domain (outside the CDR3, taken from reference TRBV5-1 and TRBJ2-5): KAGVTQTPRYLIKTRGQQVTLSCSPISGHRSVSWYQQTPGQGLQFLFEYFSETQRNKGNFPGRFSGRQFSNSRSEMNVSTLELGDSALYLCASSFGTGETQYFGPGTRLLVL.